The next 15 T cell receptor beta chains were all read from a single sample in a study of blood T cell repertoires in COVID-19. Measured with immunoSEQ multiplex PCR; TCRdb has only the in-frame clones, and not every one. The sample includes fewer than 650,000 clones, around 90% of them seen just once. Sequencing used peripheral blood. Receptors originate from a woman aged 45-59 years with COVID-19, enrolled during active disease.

The CDR3 DNA reads TGTGCCAGCAGGGGACAGTCGAACACTGAAGCTTTCTTT. Its translation is CASRGQSNTEAFF. This chain joins TRBV5-8 and TRBJ1-1; 7 bases are a match to TRBD1. This CDR3 spans 13 amino acids. Germline CDR1 and CDR2: SGHTS and YDEGEE. The junction had 2 bases not matched to a gene; V was cut back by 5 bases and J by 1 base.

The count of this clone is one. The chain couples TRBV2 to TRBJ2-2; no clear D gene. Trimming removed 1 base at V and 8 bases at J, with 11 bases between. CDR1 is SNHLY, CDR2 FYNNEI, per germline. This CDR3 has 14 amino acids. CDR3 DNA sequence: TGTGCCAGCAGTGAAGGCGTTAGTAAGGGGGAGCTGTTTTTT. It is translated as CASSEGVSKGELFF.

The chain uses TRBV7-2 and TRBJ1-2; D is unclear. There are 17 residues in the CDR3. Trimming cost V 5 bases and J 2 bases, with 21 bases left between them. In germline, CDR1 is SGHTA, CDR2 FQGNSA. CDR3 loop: CASSPIPKITVNYGYTF. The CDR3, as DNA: TGTGCCAGCAGCCCCATACCAAAAATCACAGTCAACTATGGCTACACCTTC.

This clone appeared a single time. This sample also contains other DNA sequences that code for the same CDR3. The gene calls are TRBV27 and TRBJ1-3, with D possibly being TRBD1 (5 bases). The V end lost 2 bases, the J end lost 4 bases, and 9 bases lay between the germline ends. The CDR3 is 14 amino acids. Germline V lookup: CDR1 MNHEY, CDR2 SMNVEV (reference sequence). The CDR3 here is CASSLGAAGNTIYF. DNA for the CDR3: TGTGCCAGCAGTTTAGGGGCGGCGGGAAACACCATATATTTT.

The CDR3, as DNA: TGCGCCAGCAGCTTGAGGGGACAGGGGAACACTGAAGCTTTCTTT. It encodes CASSLRGQGNTEAFF. The V and J genes are TRBV5-1 and TRBJ1-1; 9 bases are shared with TRBD1. V was pared by 1 base and J by 1 base, with 2 bases of the junction left unmatched. Germline values: CDR1 SGHRS, CDR2 YFSETQ. There are 15 residues in the CDR3.

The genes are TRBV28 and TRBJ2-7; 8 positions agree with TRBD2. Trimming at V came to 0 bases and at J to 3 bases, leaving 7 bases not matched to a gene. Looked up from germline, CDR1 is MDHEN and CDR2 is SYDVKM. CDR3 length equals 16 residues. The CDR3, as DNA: TGTGCCAGCAGTTTATGGGCTCCGGGGGGGGGCTACGAGCAGTACTTC. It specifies CASSLWAPGGGYEQYF.

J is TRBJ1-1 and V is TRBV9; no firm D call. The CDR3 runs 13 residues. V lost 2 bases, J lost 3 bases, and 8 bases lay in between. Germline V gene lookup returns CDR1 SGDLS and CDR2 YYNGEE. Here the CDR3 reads CASSVKSDTEAFF. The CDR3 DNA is TGTGCCAGCAGCGTGAAATCGGACACTGAAGCTTTCTTT.

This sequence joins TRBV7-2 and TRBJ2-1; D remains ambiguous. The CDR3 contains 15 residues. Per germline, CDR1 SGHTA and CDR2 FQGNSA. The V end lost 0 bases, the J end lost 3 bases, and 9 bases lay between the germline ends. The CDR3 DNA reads TGTGCCAGCAGCTTAGCGGCGGCGCGCTACAATGAGCAGTTCTTC. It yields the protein CASSLAAARYNEQFF. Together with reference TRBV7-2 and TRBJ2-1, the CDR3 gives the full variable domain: GAGVSQSPSNKVTEKGKDVELRCDPISGHTALYWYRQSLGQGLEFLIYFQGNSAPDKSGLPSDRFSAERTGGSVSTLTIQRTQQEDSAVYLCASSLAAARYNEQFFGPGTRLTVL.

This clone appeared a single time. The CDR3 DNA reads as TGTGCCAGCAGCTTGGGCAGGGTATTCGTCTACGAGCAGTACTTC. Translated: CASSLGRVFVYEQYF. The V and J genes are TRBV5-5 and TRBJ2-7; possibly TRBD1 for D (5 bases). The CDR3 totals 15 residues. CDR1 SGHKS and CDR2 YYEKEE come from the germline V gene (reference sequence). The V and J ends lost 0 bases and 3 bases respectively, with 13 bases between them.

For the CDR3, the DNA is TGTGCCAGCAGCTTCGGACAGGATGTCTATGGCTACACCTTC. Protein sequence: CASSFGQDVYGYTF. The chain carries TRBV3-1 (or the pseudogene TRBV3-2) and TRBJ1-2, with 7 bases fitting TRBD1. The CDR3 runs 14 residues. The germline V gene encodes CDR1 LGHDT and CDR2 YNNKEL (reference sequence). Trimming removed 5 bases from V and 4 bases from J; junction bases left unmatched: 7.

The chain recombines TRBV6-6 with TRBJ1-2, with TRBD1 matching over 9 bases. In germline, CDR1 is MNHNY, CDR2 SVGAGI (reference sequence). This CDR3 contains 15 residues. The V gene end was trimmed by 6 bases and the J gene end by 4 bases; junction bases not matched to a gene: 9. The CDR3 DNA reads TGTGCCAGCAGACGGGACAGGGAGGTTGGCTATGGCTACACCTTC. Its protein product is CASRRDREVGYGYTF.

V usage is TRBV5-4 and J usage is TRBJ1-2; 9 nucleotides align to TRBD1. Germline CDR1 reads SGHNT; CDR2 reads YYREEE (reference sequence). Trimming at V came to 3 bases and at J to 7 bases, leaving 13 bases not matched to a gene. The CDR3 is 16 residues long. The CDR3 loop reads CASSSVAGQGLRGYTF. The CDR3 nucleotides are TGTGCCAGCAGCTCCGTAGCAGGACAGGGGCTCCGTGGCTACACCTTC.

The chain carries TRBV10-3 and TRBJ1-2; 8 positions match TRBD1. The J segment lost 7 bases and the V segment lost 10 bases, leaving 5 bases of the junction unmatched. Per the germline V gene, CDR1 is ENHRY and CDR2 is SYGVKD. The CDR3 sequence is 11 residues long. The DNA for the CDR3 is TGTGCCACGCAGGGGGCCGCTGGCTACACCTTC. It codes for CATQGAAGYTF.

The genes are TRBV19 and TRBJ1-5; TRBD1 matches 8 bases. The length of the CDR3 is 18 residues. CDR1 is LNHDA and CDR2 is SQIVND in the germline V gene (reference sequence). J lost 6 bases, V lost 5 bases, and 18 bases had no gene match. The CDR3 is CASSLPTRAQGVGQPQHF. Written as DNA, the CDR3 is TGTGCCAGTAGTCTACCAACTCGGGCACAGGGGGTGGGTCAGCCCCAGCATTTT. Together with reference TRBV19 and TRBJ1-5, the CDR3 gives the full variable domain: DGGITQSPKYLFRKEGQNVTLSCEQNLNHDAMYWYRQDPGQGLRLIYYSQIVNDFQKGDIAEGYSVSREKKESFPLTVTSAQKNPTAFYLCASSLPTRAQGVGQPQHFGDGTRLSIL.

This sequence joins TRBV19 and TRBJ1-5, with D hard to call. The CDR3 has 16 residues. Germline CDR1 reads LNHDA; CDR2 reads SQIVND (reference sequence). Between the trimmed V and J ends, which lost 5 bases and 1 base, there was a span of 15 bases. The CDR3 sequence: CASSSGVGESNQPQHF. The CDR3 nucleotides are TGTGCCAGTAGTTCCGGGGTCGGAGAGAGCAATCAGCCCCAGCATTTT. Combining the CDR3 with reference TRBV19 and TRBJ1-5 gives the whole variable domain DGGITQSPKYLFRKEGQNVTLSCEQNLNHDAMYWYRQDPGQGLRLIYYSQIVNDFQKGDIAEGYSVSREKKESFPLTVTSAQKNPTAFYLCASSSGVGESNQPQHFGDGTRLSIL.